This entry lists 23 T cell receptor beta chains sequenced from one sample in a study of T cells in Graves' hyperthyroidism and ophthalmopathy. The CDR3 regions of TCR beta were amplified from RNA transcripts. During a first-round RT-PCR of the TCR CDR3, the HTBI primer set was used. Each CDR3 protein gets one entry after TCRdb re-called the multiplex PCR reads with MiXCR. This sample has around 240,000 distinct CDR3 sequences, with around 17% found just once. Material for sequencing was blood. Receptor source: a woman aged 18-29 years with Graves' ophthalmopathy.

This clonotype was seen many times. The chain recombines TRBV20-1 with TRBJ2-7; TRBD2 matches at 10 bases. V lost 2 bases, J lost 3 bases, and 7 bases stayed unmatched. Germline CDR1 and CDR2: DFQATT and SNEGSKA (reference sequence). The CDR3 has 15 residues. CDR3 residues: CSARNPSGGIYEQYF. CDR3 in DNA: TGCAGTGCTAGAAACCCTAGCGGGGGTATCTACGAGCAGTACTTC.

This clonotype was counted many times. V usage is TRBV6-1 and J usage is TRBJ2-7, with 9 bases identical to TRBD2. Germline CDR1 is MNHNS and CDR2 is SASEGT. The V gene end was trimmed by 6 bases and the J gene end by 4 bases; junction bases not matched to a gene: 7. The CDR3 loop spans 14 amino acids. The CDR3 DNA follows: TGTGCCAGCAGGGCCGGGACTAGCAAGTACGAGCAGTACTTC. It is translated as CASRAGTSKYEQYF.

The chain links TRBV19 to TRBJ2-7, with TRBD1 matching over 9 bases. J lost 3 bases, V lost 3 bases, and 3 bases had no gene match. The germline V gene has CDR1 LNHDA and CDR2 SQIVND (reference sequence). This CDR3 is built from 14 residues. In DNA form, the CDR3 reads TGTGCCAGTAGTATTAGGACAGGGGACTACGAGCAGTACTTC. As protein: CASSIRTGDYEQYF. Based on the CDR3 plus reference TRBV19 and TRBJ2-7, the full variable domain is DGGITQSPKYLFRKEGQNVTLSCEQNLNHDAMYWYRQDPGQGLRLIYYSQIVNDFQKGDIAEGYSVSREKKESFPLTVTSAQKNPTAFYLCASSIRTGDYEQYFGPGTRLTVT.

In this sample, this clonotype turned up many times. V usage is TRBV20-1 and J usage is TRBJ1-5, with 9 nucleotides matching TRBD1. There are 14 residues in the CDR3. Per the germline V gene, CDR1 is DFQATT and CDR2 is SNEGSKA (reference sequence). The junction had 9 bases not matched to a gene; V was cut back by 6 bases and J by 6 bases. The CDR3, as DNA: TGCAGTGCCCAATCTCGGGACAGGGCTCAGCCCCAGCATTTT. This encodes CSAQSRDRAQPQHF.

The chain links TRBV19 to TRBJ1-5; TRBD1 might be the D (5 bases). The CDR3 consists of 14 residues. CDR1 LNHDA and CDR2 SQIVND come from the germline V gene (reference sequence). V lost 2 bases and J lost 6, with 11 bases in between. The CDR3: CASSISGWGQPQHF. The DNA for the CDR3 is TGTGCCAGTAGTATATCAGGGTGGGGTCAGCCCCAGCATTTT.

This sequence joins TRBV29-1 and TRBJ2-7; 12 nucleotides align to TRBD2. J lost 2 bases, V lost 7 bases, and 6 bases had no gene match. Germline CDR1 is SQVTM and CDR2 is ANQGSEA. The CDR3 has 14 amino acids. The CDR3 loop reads CSANWTSGTYEQYF. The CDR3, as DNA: TGCAGCGCGAACTGGACTAGCGGGACCTACGAGCAGTACTTC.

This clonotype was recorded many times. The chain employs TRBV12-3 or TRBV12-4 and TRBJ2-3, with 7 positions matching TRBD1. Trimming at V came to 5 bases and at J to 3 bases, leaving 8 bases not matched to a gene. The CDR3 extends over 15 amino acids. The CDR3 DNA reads TGTGCCAGCAGTATCGACAGGGTTGGAACAGATACGCAGTATTTT. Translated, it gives CASSIDRVGTDTQYF.

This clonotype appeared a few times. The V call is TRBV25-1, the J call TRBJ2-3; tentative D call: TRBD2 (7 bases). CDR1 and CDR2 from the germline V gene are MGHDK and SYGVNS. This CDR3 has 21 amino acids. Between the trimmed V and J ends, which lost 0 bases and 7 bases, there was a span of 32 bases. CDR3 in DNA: TGTGCCAGCAGTGAATATATTGACCACAATACAGAGGGGGAGGGAACATATACGCAGTATTTT. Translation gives CASSEYIDHNTEGEGTYTQYF. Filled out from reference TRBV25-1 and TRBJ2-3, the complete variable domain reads EADIYQTPRYLVIGTGKKITLECSQTMGHDKMYWYQQDPGMELHLIHYSYGVNSTEKGDLSSESTVSRIRTEHFPLTLESARPSHTSQYLCASSEYIDHNTEGEGTYTQYFGPGTRLTVL.

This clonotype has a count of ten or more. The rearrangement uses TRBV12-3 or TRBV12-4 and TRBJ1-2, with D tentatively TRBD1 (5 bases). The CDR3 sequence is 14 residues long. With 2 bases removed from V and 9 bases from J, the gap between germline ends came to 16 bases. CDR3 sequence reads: CASSLLGTDWSYTF. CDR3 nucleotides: TGTGCCAGCAGTTTACTCGGGACCGACTGGAGCTACACCTTC.

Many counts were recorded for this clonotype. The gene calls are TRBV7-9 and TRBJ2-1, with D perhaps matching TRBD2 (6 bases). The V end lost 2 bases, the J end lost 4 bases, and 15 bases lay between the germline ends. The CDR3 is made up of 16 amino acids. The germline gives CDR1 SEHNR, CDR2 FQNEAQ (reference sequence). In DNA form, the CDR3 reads TGTGCCAGCAGCTTACTAACTAGCAGAGATTACAATGAGCAGTTCTTC. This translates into CASSLLTSRDYNEQFF.

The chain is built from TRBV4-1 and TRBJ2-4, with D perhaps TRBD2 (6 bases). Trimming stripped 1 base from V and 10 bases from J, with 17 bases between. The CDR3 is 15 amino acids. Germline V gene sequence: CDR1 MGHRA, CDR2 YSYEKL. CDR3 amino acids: CASSQAPWDSSIQYF. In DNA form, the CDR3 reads TGCGCCAGCAGCCAAGCCCCCTGGGACTCCTCGATTCAGTACTTC.

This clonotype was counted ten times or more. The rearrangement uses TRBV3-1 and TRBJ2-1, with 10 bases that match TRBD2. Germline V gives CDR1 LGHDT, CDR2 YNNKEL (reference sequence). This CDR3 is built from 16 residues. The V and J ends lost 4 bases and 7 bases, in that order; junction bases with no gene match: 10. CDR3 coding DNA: TGTGCCAGCAGCCCTTTCACTAGCGGGAATTATAATGAGCAGTTCTTC. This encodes CASSPFTSGNYNEQFF.

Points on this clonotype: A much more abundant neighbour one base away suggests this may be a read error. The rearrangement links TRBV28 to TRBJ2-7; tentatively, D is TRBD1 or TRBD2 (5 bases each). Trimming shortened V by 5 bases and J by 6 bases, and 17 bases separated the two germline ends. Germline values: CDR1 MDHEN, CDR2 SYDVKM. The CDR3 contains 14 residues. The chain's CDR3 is CASSGTANGCEQYF. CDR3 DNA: TGTGCCAGCAGTGGGACCGCGAACGGCTGCGAGCAGTACTTC.

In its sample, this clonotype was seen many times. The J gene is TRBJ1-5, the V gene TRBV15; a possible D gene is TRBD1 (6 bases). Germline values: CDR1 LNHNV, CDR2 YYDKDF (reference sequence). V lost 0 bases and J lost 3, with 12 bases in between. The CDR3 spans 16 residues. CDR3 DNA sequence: TGTGCCACCAGCAGAGATTGGGGGGCCGTCAATCAGCCCCAGCATTTT. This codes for CATSRDWGAVNQPQHF.

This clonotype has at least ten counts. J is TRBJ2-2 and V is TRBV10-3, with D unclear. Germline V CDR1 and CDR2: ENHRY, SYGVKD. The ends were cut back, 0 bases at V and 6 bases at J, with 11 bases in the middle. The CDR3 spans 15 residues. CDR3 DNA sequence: TGTGCCATCAGTGAGTCGATTATTGCCTCCGGGGAGCTGTTTTTT. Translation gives CAISESIIASGELFF.

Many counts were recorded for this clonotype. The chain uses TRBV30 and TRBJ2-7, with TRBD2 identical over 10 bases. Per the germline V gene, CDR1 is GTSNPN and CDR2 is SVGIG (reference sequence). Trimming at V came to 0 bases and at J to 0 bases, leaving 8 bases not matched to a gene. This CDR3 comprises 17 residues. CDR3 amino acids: CAWSVIAGGYSSYEQYF. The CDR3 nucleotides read TGTGCCTGGAGTGTGATAGCGGGGGGATACAGCTCCTACGAGCAGTACTTC.

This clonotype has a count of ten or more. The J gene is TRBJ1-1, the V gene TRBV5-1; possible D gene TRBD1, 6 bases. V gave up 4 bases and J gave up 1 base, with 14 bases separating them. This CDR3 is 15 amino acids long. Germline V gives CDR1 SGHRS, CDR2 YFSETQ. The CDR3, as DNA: TGCGCCAGCAGCGTGAAGGGGGGGAAGAACACTGAAGCTTTCTTT. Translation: CASSVKGGKNTEAFF. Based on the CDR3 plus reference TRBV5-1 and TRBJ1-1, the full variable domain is KAGVTQTPRYLIKTRGQQVTLSCSPISGHRSVSWYQQTPGQGLQFLFEYFSETQRNKGNFPGRFSGRQFSNSRSEMNVSTLELGDSALYLCASSVKGGKNTEAFFGQGTRLTVV.

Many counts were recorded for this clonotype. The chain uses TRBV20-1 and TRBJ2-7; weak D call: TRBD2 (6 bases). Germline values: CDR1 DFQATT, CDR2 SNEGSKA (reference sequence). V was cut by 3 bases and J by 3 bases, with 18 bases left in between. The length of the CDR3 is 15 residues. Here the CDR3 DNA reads TGCAGTGCTAGCCTGGTAGCGGTCCTGGACTACGAGCAGTACTTC. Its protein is CSASLVAVLDYEQYF.

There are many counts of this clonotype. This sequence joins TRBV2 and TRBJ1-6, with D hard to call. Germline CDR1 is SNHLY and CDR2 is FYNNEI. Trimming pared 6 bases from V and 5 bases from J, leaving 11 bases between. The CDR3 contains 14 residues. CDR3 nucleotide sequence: TGTGCCAGCAGGGCCGGGTCTAATAATTCACCCCTCCACTTT. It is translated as CASRAGSNNSPLHF.

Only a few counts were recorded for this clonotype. CDR3 nucleotides: TGTGCCAGTAGCGGAGCGGGACATTATCAAGAGACCCAGTACTTC. This translates into CASSGAGHYQETQYF. The genes are TRBV19 and TRBJ2-5; the D gene is possibly TRBD2 (7 bases). Germline V gene sequence: CDR1 LNHDA, CDR2 SQIVND (reference sequence). V was cut by 6 bases and J by 2 bases, with 16 bases left in between. The CDR3 is 15 amino acids.

This chain's CDR3 is CASSQSLAGGPVEQFF. The DNA for the CDR3 is TGTGCCAGCAGCCAATCGCTAGCGGGGGGGCCTGTTGAGCAGTTCTTC. The chain couples TRBV3-1 to TRBJ2-1, with TRBD2 identical over 12 bases. The CDR3 runs to 16 residues. Losses at the gene ends were 2 bases for V and 9 bases for J; bases not matched to a gene: 8. Germline V gives CDR1 LGHDT, CDR2 YNNKEL (reference sequence).

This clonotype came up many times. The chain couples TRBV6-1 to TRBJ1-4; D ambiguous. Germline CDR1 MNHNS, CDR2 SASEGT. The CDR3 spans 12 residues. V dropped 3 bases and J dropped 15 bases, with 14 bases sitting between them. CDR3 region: CASSDRWAMVFF. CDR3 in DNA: TGTGCCAGCAGTGACCGATGGGCTATGGTGTTTTTT.

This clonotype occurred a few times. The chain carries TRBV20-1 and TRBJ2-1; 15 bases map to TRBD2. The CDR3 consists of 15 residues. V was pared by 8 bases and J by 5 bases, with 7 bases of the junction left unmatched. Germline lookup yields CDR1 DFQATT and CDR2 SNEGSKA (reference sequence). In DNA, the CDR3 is TGCAGTAGCCGGACTAGCGGGAGGGTTGACAATGAGCAGTTCTTC. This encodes CSSRTSGRVDNEQFF.